The text below deals with one TCR beta chain. Its specificity is not known. These data come from a study of CD8+CD57+ T cells in acquired aplastic anemia. Overall study findings and caveats: In the patients, CD8+CD57+ cells came out less diverse than the total CD4+ and CD8+ pools. The same twenty-nine CD8+ CDR3 sequences occurred in patients and in controls.

Template material for TCR beta VDJ and CDR3 profiling consisted of genomic DNA. TCRdb recomputed calls from the reads with MiXCR, one row per CDR3 protein. The sample lists about 20,000 distinct CDR3 sequences; 40% were seen once. An expansion of CD8+CD57+ cells by flow cytometry had been shown in patients chosen for sequencing. As an additional measure, CD8+CD57+ effector memory cells were sequenced from 2 of 12 patients. Every one of the patients had aplastic anemia (severe, acquired). The CDR3 has 13 residues. The germline gives CDR1 SGHTA, CDR2 FQGTGA. V shed 5 bases and J shed 8 bases, with 13 bases lying between them.

The V and J genes are TRBV7-3 and TRBJ2-1, with D possibly TRBD2 on 6 matching bases. The specimen was CD8+CD57+ T cells sorted from PBMCs. Subset in this sample: bead-enriched CD8+CD57+ effector memory T cells from SAA patients. This TCR was recovered from a human donor with aplastic anemia. CDR3 nucleotide sequence: TGTGCCAGCAGCCCGACTAGGTTGGATGAGCAGTTCTTC. This sequence encodes CASSPTRLDEQFF.